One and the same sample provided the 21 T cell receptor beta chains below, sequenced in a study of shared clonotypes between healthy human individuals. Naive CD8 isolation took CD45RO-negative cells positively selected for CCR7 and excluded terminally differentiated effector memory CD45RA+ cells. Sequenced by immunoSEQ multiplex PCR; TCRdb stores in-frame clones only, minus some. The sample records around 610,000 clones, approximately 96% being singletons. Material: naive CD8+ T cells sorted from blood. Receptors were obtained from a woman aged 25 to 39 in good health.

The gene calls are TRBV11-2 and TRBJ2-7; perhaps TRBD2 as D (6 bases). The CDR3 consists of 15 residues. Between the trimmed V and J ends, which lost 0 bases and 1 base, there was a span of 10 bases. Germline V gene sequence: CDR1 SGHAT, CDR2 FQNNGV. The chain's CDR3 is CASSLDVGSSYEQYF. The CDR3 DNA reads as TGTGCCAGCAGCTTAGATGTCGGGAGTTCCTACGAGCAGTACTTC.

The CDR3 is CASSLDGAAPYEQYF. In DNA form, the CDR3 reads TGTGCCAGCAGTCTTGACGGGGCGGCCCCCTACGAGCAGTACTTC. The gene calls are TRBV6-5 and TRBJ2-7; tentatively, D is TRBD1 or TRBD2 (5 bases each). Germline V gene sequence: CDR1 MNHEY, CDR2 SVGAGI. Trimming took off 5 bases at V and 2 bases at J, with 16 bases between the two ends. The CDR3 runs to 15 residues.

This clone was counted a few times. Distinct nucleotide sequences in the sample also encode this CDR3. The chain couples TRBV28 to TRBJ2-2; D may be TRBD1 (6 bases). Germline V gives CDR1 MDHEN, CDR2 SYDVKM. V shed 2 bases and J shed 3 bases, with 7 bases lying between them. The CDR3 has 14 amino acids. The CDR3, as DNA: TGTGCCAGCAGTTTACAGGGGCACACCGGGGAGCTGTTTTTT. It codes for CASSLQGHTGELFF.

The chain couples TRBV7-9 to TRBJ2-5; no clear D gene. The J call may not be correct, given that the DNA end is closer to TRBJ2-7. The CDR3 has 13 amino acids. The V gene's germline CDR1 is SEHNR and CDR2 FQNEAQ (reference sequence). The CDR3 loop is CASSPPLDYEQYF. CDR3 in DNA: TGTGCCAGCAGCCCCCCTTTGGATTACGAGCAGTACTTC.

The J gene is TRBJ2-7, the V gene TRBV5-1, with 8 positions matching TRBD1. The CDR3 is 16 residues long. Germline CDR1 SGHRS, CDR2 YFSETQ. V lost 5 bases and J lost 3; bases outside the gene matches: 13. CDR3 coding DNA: TGCGCCAGCAGGTCAACCCTGGGACAGGAAAACTACGAGCAGTACTTC. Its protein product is CASRSTLGQENYEQYF.

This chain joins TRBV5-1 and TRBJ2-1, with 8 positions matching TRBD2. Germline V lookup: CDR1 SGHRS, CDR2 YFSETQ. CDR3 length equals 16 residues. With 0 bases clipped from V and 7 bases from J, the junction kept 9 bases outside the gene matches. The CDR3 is CASSLGPAGVMNEQFF. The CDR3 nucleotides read TGCGCCAGCAGCTTGGGGCCAGCGGGAGTTATGAATGAGCAGTTCTTC.

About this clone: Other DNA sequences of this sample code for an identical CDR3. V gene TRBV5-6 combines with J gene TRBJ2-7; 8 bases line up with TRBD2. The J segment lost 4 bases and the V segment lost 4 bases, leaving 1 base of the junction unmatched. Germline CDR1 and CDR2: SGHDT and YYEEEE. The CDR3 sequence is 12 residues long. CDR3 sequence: CASSPGGYEQYF. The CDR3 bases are TGTGCCAGCAGCCCGGGGGGGTACGAGCAGTACTTC.

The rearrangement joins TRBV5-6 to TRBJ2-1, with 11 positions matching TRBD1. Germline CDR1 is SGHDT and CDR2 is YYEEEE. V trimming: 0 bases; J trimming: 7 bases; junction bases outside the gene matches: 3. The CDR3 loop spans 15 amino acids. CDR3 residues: CASSLGWDRGNEQFF. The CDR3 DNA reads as TGTGCCAGCAGCTTGGGATGGGACAGGGGGAATGAGCAGTTCTTC.

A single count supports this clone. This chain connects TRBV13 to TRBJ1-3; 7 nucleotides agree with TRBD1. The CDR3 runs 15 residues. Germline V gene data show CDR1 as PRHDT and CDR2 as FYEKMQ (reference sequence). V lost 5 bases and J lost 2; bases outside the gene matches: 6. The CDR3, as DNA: TGTGCCAGCAGCACCCTTCAGGGGGCTGGAAACACCATATATTTT. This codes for CASSTLQGAGNTIYF.

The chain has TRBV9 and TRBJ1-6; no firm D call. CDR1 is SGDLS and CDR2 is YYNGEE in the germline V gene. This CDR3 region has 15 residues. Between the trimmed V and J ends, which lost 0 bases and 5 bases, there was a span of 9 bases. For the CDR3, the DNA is TGTGCCAGCAGCGTAGGGTGGATCGATAATTCACCCCTCCACTTT. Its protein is CASSVGWIDNSPLHF.

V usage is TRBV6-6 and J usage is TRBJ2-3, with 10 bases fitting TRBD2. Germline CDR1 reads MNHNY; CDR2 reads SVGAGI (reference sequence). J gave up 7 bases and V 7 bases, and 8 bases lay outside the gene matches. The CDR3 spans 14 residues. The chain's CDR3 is CASTQAGGPYTQYF. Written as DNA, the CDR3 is TGTGCCAGCACCCAAGCGGGAGGGCCATATACGCAGTATTTT.

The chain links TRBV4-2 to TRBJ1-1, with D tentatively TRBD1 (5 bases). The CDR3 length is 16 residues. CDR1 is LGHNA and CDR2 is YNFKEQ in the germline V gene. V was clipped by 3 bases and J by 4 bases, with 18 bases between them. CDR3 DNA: TGTGCCAGCAGCCAGACCACCTGGGGGGAGGGCACTGAAGCTTTCTTT. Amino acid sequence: CASSQTTWGEGTEAFF.

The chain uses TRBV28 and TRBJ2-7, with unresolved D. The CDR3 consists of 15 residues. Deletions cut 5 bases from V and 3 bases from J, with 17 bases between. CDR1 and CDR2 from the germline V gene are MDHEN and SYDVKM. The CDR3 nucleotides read TGTGCCAGCAGTCACAAATATGGCTCCGACTACGAGCAGTACTTC. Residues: CASSHKYGSDYEQYF.

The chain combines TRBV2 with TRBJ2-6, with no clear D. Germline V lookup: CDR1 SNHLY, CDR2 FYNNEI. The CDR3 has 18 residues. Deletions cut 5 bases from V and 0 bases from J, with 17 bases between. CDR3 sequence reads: CASSPPPSDYSGANVLTF. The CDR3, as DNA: TGTGCCAGCAGTCCCCCCCCCTCGGATTACTCTGGGGCCAACGTCCTGACTTTC.

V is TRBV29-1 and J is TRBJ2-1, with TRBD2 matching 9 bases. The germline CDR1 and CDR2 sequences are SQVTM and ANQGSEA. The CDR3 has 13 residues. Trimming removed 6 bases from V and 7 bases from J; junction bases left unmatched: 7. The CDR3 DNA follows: TGCAGCGTCTTTAGCGGGAGTTCGAATGAGCAGTTCTTC. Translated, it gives CSVFSGSSNEQFF.

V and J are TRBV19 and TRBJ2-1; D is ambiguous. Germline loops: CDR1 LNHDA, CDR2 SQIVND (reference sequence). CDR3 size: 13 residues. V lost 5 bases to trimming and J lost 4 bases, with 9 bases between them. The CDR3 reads CASSGGEYNEQFF. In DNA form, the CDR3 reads TGTGCCAGTAGTGGCGGCGAATACAATGAGCAGTTCTTC. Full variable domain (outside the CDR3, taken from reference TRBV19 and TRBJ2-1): DGGITQSPKYLFRKEGQNVTLSCEQNLNHDAMYWYRQDPGQGLRLIYYSQIVNDFQKGDIAEGYSVSREKKESFPLTVTSAQKNPTAFYLCASSGGEYNEQFFGPGTRLTVL.

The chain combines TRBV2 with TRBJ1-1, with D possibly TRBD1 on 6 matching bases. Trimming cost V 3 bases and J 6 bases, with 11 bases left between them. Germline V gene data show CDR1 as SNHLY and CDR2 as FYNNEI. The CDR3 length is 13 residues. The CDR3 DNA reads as TGTGCCAGCAGTGACTGGAGGGGGTCTGAAGCTTTCTTT. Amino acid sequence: CASSDWRGSEAFF.

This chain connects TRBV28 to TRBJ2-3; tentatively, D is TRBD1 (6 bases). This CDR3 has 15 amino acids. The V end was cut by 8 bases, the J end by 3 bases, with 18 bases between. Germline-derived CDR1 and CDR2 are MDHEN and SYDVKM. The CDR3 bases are TGTGCCAGCGCCTTTCAGGGGAGAAGGACAGATACGCAGTATTTT. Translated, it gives CASAFQGRRTDTQYF.

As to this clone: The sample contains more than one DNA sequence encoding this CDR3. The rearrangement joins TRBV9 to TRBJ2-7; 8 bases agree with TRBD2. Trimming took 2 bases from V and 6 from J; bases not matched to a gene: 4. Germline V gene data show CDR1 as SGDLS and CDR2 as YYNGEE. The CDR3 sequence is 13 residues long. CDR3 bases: TGTGCCAGCAGCGTCGGGGGGGGCACCGAGCAGTACTTC. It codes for CASSVGGGTEQYF.

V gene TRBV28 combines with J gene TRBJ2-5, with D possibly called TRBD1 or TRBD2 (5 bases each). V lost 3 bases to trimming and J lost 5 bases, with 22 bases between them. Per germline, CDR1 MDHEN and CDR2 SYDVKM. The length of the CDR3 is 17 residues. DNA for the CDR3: TGTGCCAGCAGTTTTGGGATGGGGGTGCAGGTTGCGGAGACCCAGTACTTC. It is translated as CASSFGMGVQVAETQYF. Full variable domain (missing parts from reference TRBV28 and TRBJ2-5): DVKVTQSSRYLVKRTGEKVFLECVQDMDHENMFWYRQDPGLGLRLIYFSYDVKMKEKGDIPEGYSVSREKKERFSLILESASTNQTSMYLCASSFGMGVQVAETQYFGPGTRLLVL.

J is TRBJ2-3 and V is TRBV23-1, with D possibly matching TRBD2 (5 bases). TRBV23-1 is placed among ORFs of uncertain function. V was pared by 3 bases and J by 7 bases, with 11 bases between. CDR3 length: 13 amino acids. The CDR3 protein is CASSHPGEHTQYF. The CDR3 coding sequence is TGCGCCAGCAGTCACCCTGGGGAGCATACGCAGTATTTT.